These 23 T cell receptor beta chains were all obtained from the same sample, sequenced in a study of T cell repertoires in cytomegalovirus infection. One entry per CDR3 protein results from TCRdb running MiXCR on the reads. The table has approximately 990,000 distinct CDR3 sequences, around 30% seen once. Which antigens these TCRs recognize remains unknown. The sample consisted of cultured CD8+ T cells from PBMCs, taken from culture after CMV antigen stimulation. The receptors here all came from a human donor in good health (CMV status not recorded). Some clones in this sample may be carry-over from other donors' samples.

In its sample, this clonotype was seen a few times. CDR3 nucleotides: TGTGCCAGCTCCTTGAGACAGGGGCGGGGCACTGAAGCTTTCTTT. It encodes CASSLRQGRGTEAFF. The chain joins TRBV18 to TRBJ1-1, with 8 positions matching TRBD1. V lost 6 bases, J lost 4 bases, and 10 bases stayed unmatched. Germline assignment: CDR1 KGHSH and CDR2 LQKENI. CDR3 length equals 15 residues.

This clonotype was recorded a few times. The genes are TRBV6-6 and TRBJ1-1; D gene ambiguous. The CDR3 has 15 amino acids. The V end was cut by 5 bases, the J end by 2 bases, with 15 bases between. Germline V gene data show CDR1 as MNHNY and CDR2 as SVGAGI (reference sequence). CDR3 nucleotides: TGTGCCAGCAGTGTGGACCGCGGGTCTAACACTGAAGCTTTCTTT. This encodes CASSVDRGSNTEAFF.

In this sample, this clonotype turned up many times. The J gene is TRBJ2-5, the V gene TRBV7-2; D remains unclear. The germline V gene encodes CDR1 SGHTA and CDR2 FQGNSA. The CDR3 sequence is 14 residues long. Deletions cut 2 bases from V and 4 bases from J, with 11 bases between. As DNA, the CDR3 is TGTGCCAGCAGCTTAAACAGCCTCCCAGAGACCCAGTACTTC. This encodes CASSLNSLPETQYF. Full variable domain (missing parts from reference TRBV7-2 and TRBJ2-5): GAGVSQSPSNKVTEKGKDVELRCDPISGHTALYWYRQSLGQGLEFLIYFQGNSAPDKSGLPSDRFSAERTGGSVSTLTIQRTQQEDSAVYLCASSLNSLPETQYFGPGTRLLVL.

To note about this clonotype: This may come from a read error, since a much larger clone is one base off. The chain has TRBV7-2 and TRBJ1-5, with no clear D. The CDR3 has 17 residues. CDR1 SGHTA and CDR2 FQGNSA come from the germline V gene. As DNA, the CDR3 is TGTGCCGGCAGCCCCCGGGGTCCATCTTATAGCAATCAGCCCCAGCATTTT. Translation gives CAGSPRGPSYSNQPQHF.

Details on this clonotype: A read error may be the cause here, since a much bigger clone is one base away. The chain links TRBV7-6 to TRBJ1-1, with D maybe TRBD1 (5 bases). The germline V gene encodes CDR1 SGHVS and CDR2 FNYEAQ. CDR3 size: 13 residues. CDR3 loop: CASSVGTDTEVFF. DNA for the CDR3: TGTGCCAGCAGCGTAGGGACGGACACTGAAGTTTTCTTT. Combining the CDR3 with reference TRBV7-6 and TRBJ1-1 gives the whole variable domain GAGVSQSPRYKVTKRGQDVALRCDPISGHVSLYWYRQALGQGPEFLTYFNYEAQQDKSGLPNDRFSAERPEGSISTLTIQRTEQRDSAMYRCASSVGTDTEVFFGQGTRLTVV.

The rearrangement links TRBV5-8 to TRBJ1-5, with 10 bases identical to TRBD1. This CDR3 region has 15 residues. Trimming removed 4 bases from V and 4 bases from J; junction bases left unmatched: 5. Per germline, CDR1 SGHTS and CDR2 YDEGEE. The DNA for the CDR3 is TGTGCCAGCAGCGATGACAGGGGGCTAAATCAGCCCCAGCATTTT. This gives the protein CASSDDRGLNQPQHF. The variable domain in full, with the rest retrieved from reference TRBV5-8 and TRBJ1-5, is EAGVTQSPTHLIKTRGQQATLRCSPISGHTSVYWYQQALGLGLQFLLWYDEGEERNRGNFPPRFSGRQFPNYSSELNVNALELEDSALYLCASSDDRGLNQPQHFGDGTRLSIL.

The chain couples TRBV28 to TRBJ2-1, with D possibly matching TRBD1 (5 bases). The CDR3 runs 14 residues. The germline V and J ends were trimmed by 4 bases and 2 bases, with 9 bases remaining between them. The germline gives CDR1 MDHEN, CDR2 SYDVKM. The DNA for the CDR3 is TGTGCCAGCAGTTGGAGCAGGGCCTACAATGAGCAGTTCTTC. It is translated as CASSWSRAYNEQFF.

V gene TRBV27 combines with J gene TRBJ2-2; D possibly corresponds to TRBD2 (6 bases). The CDR3 runs 15 residues. Trimming pared 3 bases from V and 5 bases from J, leaving 13 bases between. Germline CDR1 is MNHEY and CDR2 is SMNVEV (reference sequence). DNA of the CDR3: TGTGCCAGCAGTTTTCCCTATCGGGGGACCGGGGAGCTGTTTTTT. Its protein is CASSFPYRGTGELFF.

The J gene is TRBJ1-1, the V gene TRBV10-1; D unclear. V was trimmed by 0 bases and J by 3 bases, leaving 5 bases between them. The germline V gene has CDR1 WNHNN and CDR2 SYGVQD (reference sequence). CDR3 length: 13 amino acids. The DNA of the CDR3 is TGCGCCAGCAGTGAGTCTGGGGACACTGAAGCTTTCTTT. It is translated as CASSESGDTEAFF.

This clonotype was observed a handful of times. The chain has TRBV19 and TRBJ2-3, with D hard to call. V gave up 1 base and J gave up 1 base, with 12 bases separating them. CDR1 is LNHDA, CDR2 SQIVND, per germline (reference sequence). The CDR3 is 16 residues long. This chain's CDR3 is CASSIGGIGGTDTQYF. In DNA form, the CDR3 reads TGTGCCAGTAGTATAGGGGGAATCGGCGGCACAGATACGCAGTATTTT.

This chain joins TRBV19 and TRBJ2-7; no firm D call. CDR1 LNHDA and CDR2 SQIVND come from the germline V gene (reference sequence). CDR3 size: 13 residues. Trimming took 4 bases from V and 5 from J, leaving 12 bases between them. The chain's CDR3 is CASSTARFHEQYF. Written as DNA, the CDR3 is TGTGCCAGTAGTACGGCCAGATTCCACGAGCAGTACTTC.

In regard to this clonotype: The junction shows a germline mismatch at one end, possibly a read error. The CDR3 reads CASSQNTLRPKIDYGYTF. As DNA, the CDR3 is TGTGCCAGCAGCCAAAACACCCTCAGGCCTAAAATCGACTATGGCTACACCTTC. The rearrangement uses TRBV4-1 and TRBJ1-2; D is undetermined. The germline V gene encodes CDR1 MGHRA and CDR2 YSYEKL. The CDR3 length is 18 residues.

The rearrangement links TRBV4-1 to TRBJ2-5; D gene ambiguous. V lost 4 bases, J lost 1 base, and 10 bases lay in between. This CDR3 comprises 14 residues. Germline V CDR1 and CDR2: MGHRA, YSYEKL. CDR3 in amino acids: CASSLQRSQETQYF. The CDR3 DNA follows: TGCGCCAGCAGCCTCCAGAGGTCCCAAGAGACCCAGTACTTC.

This clonotype was recorded a few times. The J gene is TRBJ1-5, the V gene TRBV27; D perhaps matches TRBD1 (5 bases). With 6 bases removed from V and 2 bases from J, the gap between germline ends came to 8 bases. The CDR3 runs to 13 residues. From germline, CDR1 is MNHEY and CDR2 SMNVEV (reference sequence). The DNA of the CDR3 is TGTGCCAGCAGCACAGGTCGCAATCAGCCCCAGCATTTT. Protein sequence: CASSTGRNQPQHF.

The chain combines TRBV7-6 with TRBJ1-5, with a possible D match to TRBD1 (5 bases). With 5 bases removed from V and 4 bases from J, the gap between germline ends came to 12 bases. This CDR3 has 14 residues. Germline-derived CDR1 and CDR2 are SGHVS and FNYEAQ. CDR3 sequence reads: CASSPGWGNQPQHF. DNA for the CDR3: TGTGCCAGCAGCCCTGGTTGGGGGAATCAGCCCCAGCATTTT.

This clonotype was detected a few times. V usage is TRBV6-6 and J usage is TRBJ2-1, with D maybe TRBD1 (6 bases). V was pared by 5 bases and J by 5 bases, with 19 bases between. The CDR3 extends over 16 amino acids. CDR1 MNHNY and CDR2 SVGAGI come from the germline V gene (reference sequence). In DNA form, the CDR3 reads TGTGCCAGCAGTCACGGCTTCGACAGGCCCAACAATGAGCAGTTCTTC. Protein sequence: CASSHGFDRPNNEQFF.

The chain couples TRBV20-1 to TRBJ2-7; D possibly uses TRBD1 or TRBD2 (5 bases each). This CDR3 contains 14 residues. Looked up from germline, CDR1 is DFQATT and CDR2 is SNEGSKA (reference sequence). V gave up 6 bases and J gave up 3 bases, with 18 bases separating them. CDR3 residues: CSARPLGPNYEQYF. In nucleotides, the CDR3 is TGCAGTGCAAGGCCCCTGGGACCAAACTACGAGCAGTACTTC.

This clonotype has ten or more counts. The chain is built from TRBV6-2 or TRBV6-3 and TRBJ2-2; no firm D call. Trimming pared 2 bases from V and 0 bases from J, leaving 16 bases between. Per germline, CDR1 MNHEY and CDR2 SVGEGT. The CDR3 is made up of 18 amino acids. This chain's CDR3 is CASSYKRGETPNTGELFF. The CDR3 DNA is TGTGCCAGCAGTTACAAGCGAGGTGAGACACCGAACACCGGGGAGCTGTTTTTT.

This clonotype has at least ten counts. CDR3 nucleotide sequence: TGTGCCAGCAGCCTACCGACAGATACGAACACCGGGGAGCTGTTTTTT. Its protein product is CASSLPTDTNTGELFF. V is TRBV7-8 and J is TRBJ2-2; perhaps TRBD1 as D (5 bases). Germline V CDR1 and CDR2: SGHVS, FQNEAQ. V was clipped by 5 bases and J by 0 bases, with 13 bases between them. The CDR3 loop spans 16 amino acids.

Note on this clonotype: The conserved phenylalanine or tryptophan is not found at the CDR3 terminus, so this likely reflects a read error. V usage is TRBV10-2 and J usage is TRBJ2-3, with D unresolved. The CDR3 spans 16 residues. V was cut by 7 bases and J by 1 base, with 18 bases left in between. Looked up from germline, CDR1 is WSHSY and CDR2 is SAAADI. In nucleotides, the CDR3 is TGCGCCAGCACCCATACCATCCGTTGGGGCACAGATACGCAGTATCTT. Residues: CASTHTIRWGTDTQYL.

This clonotype was observed a few times. V and J are TRBV7-3 and TRBJ2-2; D may correspond to TRBD1 or TRBD2 (5 bases each). Deletions cut 2 bases from V and 1 base from J, with 8 bases between. The CDR3 is made up of 15 amino acids. Germline V gives CDR1 SGHTA, CDR2 FQGTGA. The CDR3 sequence: CASSLRDGNTGELFF. CDR3 coding DNA: TGTGCCAGCAGCTTACGGGACGGGAACACCGGGGAGCTGTTTTTT. Full variable domain (outside the CDR3, taken from reference TRBV7-3 and TRBJ2-2): GAGVSQTPSNKVTEKGKYVELRCDPISGHTALYWYRQSLGQGPEFLIYFQGTGAADDSGLPNDRFFAVRPEGSVSTLKIQRTERGDSAVYLCASSLRDGNTGELFFGEGSRLTVL.

This clonotype was seen many times. This rearrangement joins TRBV7-9 to TRBJ2-7, with a tentative D call TRBD1 (6 bases). Germline V gene data show CDR1 as SEHNR and CDR2 as FQNEAQ (reference sequence). The V and J ends lost 2 bases and 2 bases respectively, with 10 bases between them. This CDR3 is built from 14 residues. CDR3 sequence: CASSLPGVAYEQYF. In DNA, the CDR3 is TGTGCCAGCAGCTTACCAGGGGTAGCCTACGAGCAGTACTTC.

V gene TRBV6-6 combines with J gene TRBJ1-5; 9 positions match TRBD1. The germline CDR1 and CDR2 sequences are MNHNY and SVGAGI (reference sequence). This CDR3 region has 16 residues. V gave up 2 bases and J gave up 1 base; unmatched junction bases: 3. As DNA, the CDR3 is TGTGCCAGCAGTTACCGTACAGGGGGCAGCAATCAGCCCCAGCATTTT. Translated: CASSYRTGGSNQPQHF.